These 27 T cell receptor beta chains originate from one sample sequenced in a study of CD8+CD57+ T cells in acquired aplastic anemia (dated by TCRdb to about 2018). Data came from an Illumina HiSeq 2000. Genomic DNA served as template for TCR beta VDJ combination and CDR3 sequence profiling. TCRdb reanalyzed the raw reads on its own, using fastp at Q25 for trimming and MiXCR for clone calling, and kept in-frame beta chains. Merged by CDR3 protein, the rows form single entries marked with the most common genes and DNA. The sample table shows about 130,000 distinct CDR3 sequences, and around two fifths are seen once. The top ten hold over 6.5% of the sample. Sequenced input: sorted CD4+, CD8+, or CD8+CD57+ T cells (not recorded which) from PBMCs. The receptors originated from a human donor in good health, serving as a control.

The V and J genes are TRBV10-1 and TRBJ2-7, with D possibly matching TRBD2 (6 bases). CDR1 is WNHNN and CDR2 is SYGVQD in the germline V gene (reference sequence). This CDR3 is 14 amino acids long. Trimming left V 5 bases short and J 5 bases short, with 16 bases between. DNA for the CDR3: TGCGCCAGCAGTAGGGACTCTCCGACGGACGAGCAGTACTTC. It yields the protein CASSRDSPTDEQYF.

This clonotype was seen at least ten times. The rearrangement links TRBV29-1 to TRBJ2-7, with D possibly TRBD2 on 5 matching bases. From germline, CDR1 is SQVTM and CDR2 ANQGSEA. The V end was cut by 4 bases, the J end by 1 base, with 11 bases between. This CDR3 is built from 13 residues. The CDR3 sequence: CSVGMGASYEQYF. In nucleotides, the CDR3 is TGCAGCGTTGGTATGGGAGCTTCCTACGAGCAGTACTTC.

This clonotype was observed at least ten times. The chain couples TRBV6-1 to TRBJ1-2; TRBD1 aligns across 7 bases. V lost 5 bases and J lost 6; bases outside the gene matches: 6. This CDR3 is built from 13 residues. Germline loops: CDR1 MNHNS, CDR2 SASEGT. The CDR3 DNA reads as TGTGCCAGCAGTACGACAGGGTTAGATGGCTACACCTTC. Its protein product is CASSTTGLDGYTF.

Comment on this clonotype: Since a much larger clone is just one base distant, this may be a read error. The rearrangement joins TRBV20-1 to TRBJ1-6; no firm D call. Germline V gives CDR1 DFQATT, CDR2 SNEGSKA (reference sequence). This CDR3 has 16 amino acids. V dropped 0 bases and J dropped 11 bases, with 20 bases sitting between them. This chain's CDR3 is CSARDWREAVNPPLHF. CDR3 sequence (DNA): TGCAGTGCTAGAGATTGGAGGGAAGCTGTAAATCCACCCCTCCACTTT.

In its sample, this clonotype was seen many times. The genes are TRBV2 and TRBJ2-1; D is unresolved. CDR3 length equals 11 residues. V was shortened by 8 bases and J by 4 bases, with 6 bases between the two germline ends. Looked up from germline, CDR1 is SNHLY and CDR2 is FYNNEI. This CDR3 reads CASSQYNEQFF. The CDR3 coding sequence is TGTGCCAGCTCCCAATACAATGAGCAGTTCTTC.

There are many counts of this clonotype. The genes are TRBV4-1 and TRBJ2-5; 13 bases are shared with TRBD2. Per the germline V gene, CDR1 is MGHRA and CDR2 is YSYEKL. The J segment lost 6 bases and the V segment lost 4 bases, leaving 5 bases of the junction unmatched. CDR3 length: 15 residues. The DNA for the CDR3 is TGCGCCAGCAGCCCCCGGACTAGCGGGGGCCAGACCCAGTACTTC. Amino acid sequence: CASSPRTSGGQTQYF.

This clonotype was picked up many times. The chain links TRBV12-3 or TRBV12-4 to TRBJ2-1, with 10 bases aligning to TRBD1. The CDR3 spans 15 residues. The ends lost 2 bases at V and 7 bases at J; junction bases unmatched: 5. The CDR3 spells CASSLSGTGANEQFF. The CDR3 DNA is TGTGCCAGCAGTTTATCCGGGACAGGGGCGAATGAGCAGTTCTTC.

This clonotype was recorded at least ten times. V and J are TRBV15 and TRBJ2-1; D possibly corresponds to TRBD2 (6 bases). Germline loops: CDR1 LNHNV, CDR2 YYDKDF (reference sequence). Trimming removed 5 bases from V and 2 bases from J, with 13 bases in between. This CDR3 is 15 amino acids long. The CDR3 DNA is TGTGCCACCAGCGGCCTTGGCGGGACCTACAATGAGCAGTTCTTC. Its protein is CATSGLGGTYNEQFF.

This clonotype was counted at least ten times. This chain uses TRBV25-1 with TRBJ2-5; 12 bases are a match to TRBD2. The junction had 6 bases not matched to a gene; V was cut back by 6 bases and J by 4 bases. CDR1 is MGHDK and CDR2 is SYGVNS in the germline V gene. CDR3 size: 15 residues. CDR3 sequence reads: CASRDPGLAGETQYF. The CDR3 DNA follows: TGTGCCAGCAGAGACCCGGGACTAGCGGGAGAGACCCAGTACTTC.

This clonotype appeared once. The chain recombines TRBV15 with TRBJ2-7; 14 bases map to TRBD2. The CDR3 is 18 residues long. Germline V gene sequence: CDR1 LNHNV, CDR2 YYDKDF (reference sequence). After removal of 3 bases from V and 4 bases from J, the junction contained 11 bases not matched to a gene. The CDR3, as DNA: TGTGCCACCAGCAGCCGCCGACTAGCGGGAGGGCCAGGATACGAGCAGTACTTC. It codes for CATSSRRLAGGPGYEQYF.

A few counts support this clonotype. The J gene is TRBJ2-3, the V gene TRBV30; 8 positions agree with TRBD1. This CDR3 region has 14 residues. Unmatched junction bases numbered 7, after V lost 3 bases and J lost 5 bases. The germline V gene has CDR1 GTSNPN and CDR2 SVGIG (reference sequence). The CDR3 DNA reads as TGTGCCTGGAGGCTAACAGGGGGGAAAGATACGCAGTATTTT. Its protein is CAWRLTGGKDTQYF.

In its sample, this clonotype was seen many times. The chain couples TRBV20-1 to TRBJ1-2, with TRBD1 matching 8 bases. From germline, CDR1 is DFQATT and CDR2 SNEGSKA (reference sequence). This CDR3 has 15 residues. The V gene end was trimmed by 0 bases and the J gene end by 1 base; junction bases not matched to a gene: 4. CDR3 amino acids: CSAREGQARNYGYTF. In DNA, the CDR3 is TGCAGTGCTAGAGAGGGACAGGCACGTAACTATGGCTACACCTTC.

The genes are TRBV29-1 and TRBJ2-5; 9 bases align to TRBD1. Germline trimming cut 8 bases from V and 4 bases from J; bases unmatched to any gene: 5. Germline CDR1 reads SQVTM; CDR2 reads ANQGSEA. The CDR3 consists of 12 residues. The CDR3 nucleotides read TGCAGCACGGACAGGGGATCAGAGACCCAGTACTTC. This sequence encodes CSTDRGSETQYF. Supplemented by reference TRBV29-1 and TRBJ2-5, the full variable domain reads SAVISQKPSRDICQRGTSLTIQCQVDSQVTMMFWYRQQPGQSLTLIATANQGSEATYESGFVIDKFPISRPNLTFSTLTVSNMSPEDSSIYLCSTDRGSETQYFGPGTRLLVL.

The chain combines TRBV29-1 with TRBJ2-3, with TRBD1 matching over 8 bases. CDR1 and CDR2 (germline): SQVTM, ANQGSEA. The CDR3 spans 13 residues. V gave up 5 bases and J gave up 1 base; unmatched junction bases: 2. CDR3 nucleotide sequence: TGCAGCGTTTCGGGACAGGGCACAGATACGCAGTATTTT. This gives the protein CSVSGQGTDTQYF.

The sample holds many counts of this clonotype. This chain uses TRBV12-3 or TRBV12-4 with TRBJ2-3; 8 bases line up with TRBD1. V dropped 8 bases and J dropped 2; count of bases not matched to a gene: 9. The CDR3 extends over 15 amino acids. CDR3 loop: CASGKQDRDTDTQYF. The CDR3 DNA sequence: TGTGCCAGCGGAAAACAGGACAGGGACACAGATACGCAGTATTTT.

The table lists this clonotype with many counts. The CDR3 DNA is TGTGCCAGTAGTATGTTGGCCGGGCAGGGTAACTATGGCTACACCTTC. This encodes CASSMLAGQGNYGYTF. This rearrangement joins TRBV19 to TRBJ1-2; possible D gene TRBD1, 5 bases. The CDR3 contains 16 residues. The germline V and J ends were trimmed by 3 bases and 1 base, with 15 bases remaining between them. Germline V lookup: CDR1 LNHDA, CDR2 SQIVND (reference sequence).

This clonotype was seen ten or more times. The CDR3 loop reads CASSLTGVRGGYTF. In nucleotides, the CDR3 is TGTGCCAGCAGTCTTACAGGGGTCCGGGGGGGCTACACCTTC. The chain joins TRBV27 to TRBJ1-2, with TRBD1 identical over 7 bases. The CDR3 is 14 amino acids. Trimming took 5 bases from V and 8 from J; bases not matched to a gene: 11. Per the germline V gene, CDR1 is MNHEY and CDR2 is SMNVEV (reference sequence).

The chain uses TRBV24-1 and TRBJ1-2; D is unclear. Looked up from germline, CDR1 is KGHDR and CDR2 is SFDVKD. The CDR3 loop spans 13 amino acids. V was pared by 4 bases and J by 1 base, with 6 bases between. DNA for the CDR3: TGTGCCACCAGTGAGATGAGTAACTATGGCTACACCTTC. Protein product: CATSEMSNYGYTF.

In its sample, this clonotype was seen many times. The chain is built from TRBV2 and TRBJ1-1; D gene unclear. The CDR3 runs 15 residues. The germline V gene encodes CDR1 SNHLY and CDR2 FYNNEI. V was shortened by 7 bases and J by 1 base, with 16 bases between the two germline ends. As DNA, the CDR3 is TGTGCCAGCAACCGAGAGGGATTGGGGAACACTGAAGCTTTCTTT. Translation: CASNREGLGNTEAFF.

This clonotype appeared many times. The chain combines TRBV6-1 with TRBJ2-3; the match to TRBD2 covers 13 bases. Trimming cost V 6 bases and J 4 bases; bases outside gene matches: 4. Germline V gene lookup returns CDR1 MNHNS and CDR2 SASEGT. CDR3 size: 15 residues. The DNA for the CDR3 is TGTGCCAGCAGGAGAACTAGCGGGAGGGCAGATACGCAGTATTTT. Its translation is CASRRTSGRADTQYF.

This clonotype was seen only a few times. This may be a read error: a much more frequent sequence differs by one nucleotide. The gene calls are TRBV5-1 and TRBJ2-3; 7 bases match TRBD2. The CDR3 spans 12 residues. Per germline, CDR1 SGHRS and CDR2 YFSETQ. CDR3 DNA: TGCGTCAGCAGCTTCCCGGGAGGTACGCAGTATTTT. It yields the protein CVSSFPGGTQYF.

The chain uses TRBV28 and TRBJ1-2; possibly TRBD1 for D (6 bases). Trimming took off 5 bases at V and 3 bases at J, with 13 bases between the two ends. The CDR3 length is 14 residues. CDR1 MDHEN and CDR2 SYDVKM come from the germline V gene. The CDR3 sequence is CASSPPTGHYGYTF. The DNA of the CDR3 is TGTGCCAGCAGTCCCCCGACAGGTCACTATGGCTACACCTTC.

This clonotype was seen a few times. The chain recombines TRBV7-9 with TRBJ2-7; perhaps D is TRBD1 or TRBD2 (6 bases each). Germline values: CDR1 SEHNR, CDR2 FQNEAQ (reference sequence). Between the trimmed V and J ends, which lost 5 bases and 6 bases, there was a span of 11 bases. The CDR3 has 12 amino acids. DNA of the CDR3: TGTGCCAGCAGCCTAGGGGGGCTCGAGCAGTACTTC. It codes for CASSLGGLEQYF.

This clonotype came up many times. Here the CDR3 reads CASSHRGGVNEQYF. Written as DNA, the CDR3 is TGTGCCAGCAGCCACCGAGGCGGGGTTAACGAGCAGTACTTC. The chain joins TRBV11-3 to TRBJ2-7; the D gene is possibly TRBD2 (6 bases). With 5 bases removed from V and 5 bases from J, the gap between germline ends came to 16 bases. The V gene's germline CDR1 is SGHNT and CDR2 YENEEA. This CDR3 has 14 residues.

Turning to this clonotype: A much larger clone lies one base from this, so it may be a read error. The chain is built from TRBV24-1 and TRBJ1-2; 9 nucleotides line up with TRBD1. The germline V gene has CDR1 KGHDR and CDR2 SFDVKD. The CDR3 consists of 18 residues. The CDR3 region has the DNA TGTGCCACCAGTGACACTCCGGGGACAGGGTGGGGAAACTATGGCTGCACCTTC. Amino acids: CATSDTPGTGWGNYGCTF.

The CDR3, as DNA: TGTGCCAGCAGCTTAGTTGTCGATCAGACATCCGGGACATCGTTTGAGTTCTTC. It encodes CASSLVVDQTSGTSFEFF. The chain couples TRBV11-1 to TRBJ2-1; the D gene is possibly TRBD1 (6 bases). CDR1 and CDR2 from the germline V gene are SGHAT and FQDESV (reference sequence). CDR3 length: 18 amino acids. V was cut by 1 base and J by 14 bases, with 30 bases left in between.

The chain carries TRBV2 and TRBJ1-1, with a weak D call TRBD1 (6 bases). The germline CDR1 and CDR2 sequences are SNHLY and FYNNEI. V dropped 5 bases and J dropped 11 bases, with 18 bases sitting between them. The CDR3 covers 13 residues. The CDR3 bases are TGTGCCAGCAGTTTGGGGAGAAGGGGGTTGGCTTTCTTT. It is translated as CASSLGRRGLAFF.